This T cell receptor beta chain was observed in a study of post-analysis software for immune sequencing data. The V end lost 5 bases, the J end lost 6 bases, and 22 bases lay between the germline ends. The CDR3 is 16 residues long. Whole-study results and caveats: Compared with controls, patients had more of roughly five TRBV segments, including TRBV5-6, TRBV5-1 and TRBV20-1. F measure showed strong co-clustering of same-batch samples.

This clonotype was detected ten times or more. Its target is not known. Unique molecular identifiers were built into the TCR beta cDNA libraries. TCRdb reprocessed the PCR reads with MiXCR, giving one entry per CDR3 protein. The sample consists of around 770,000 distinct CDR3 sequences, 46% of them appearing once. Sequencing used blood. V is TRBV12-3 or TRBV12-4 and J is TRBJ1-2, with a weak D call TRBD1 (6 bases). The TCR sequence derives from a girl under 18 with multiple sclerosis. The CDR3 protein is CASSPTARGMADGYTF. The CDR3 DNA is TGTGCCAGCAGTCCAACGGCCAGGGGAATGGCGGATGGCTACACCTTC.